This T cell receptor (beta chain) was obtained from a study of radiotherapy plus CTLA-4 blockade in lung cancer. TCRdb's table, derived via immunoSEQ multiplex PCR, lists solely in-frame clones and lacks some. Of around 90,000 clones listed, 83% are singletons. V was pared by 7 bases and J by 0 bases, with 13 bases between. Germline V CDR1 and CDR2: MNHEY, SVGAGI. This CDR3 has 14 residues. The study gave focal radiation plus ipilimumab CTLA-4 blockade to patients with chemo-refractory metastatic non-small-cell lung cancer. The rearrangement links TRBV6-5 to TRBJ2-7; D gene uncertain. The sequencing here drew on peripheral blood, taken from a patient treated with radiotherapy plus ipilimumab. The receptor was derived from a human donor with non-small cell lung cancer who had stable disease on radiotherapy plus ipilimumab. For the CDR3, the DNA is TGTGCCAGCACTCAGGCTCCCGACTCCTACGAGCAGTACTTC. Translating it yields CASTQAPDSYEQYF.